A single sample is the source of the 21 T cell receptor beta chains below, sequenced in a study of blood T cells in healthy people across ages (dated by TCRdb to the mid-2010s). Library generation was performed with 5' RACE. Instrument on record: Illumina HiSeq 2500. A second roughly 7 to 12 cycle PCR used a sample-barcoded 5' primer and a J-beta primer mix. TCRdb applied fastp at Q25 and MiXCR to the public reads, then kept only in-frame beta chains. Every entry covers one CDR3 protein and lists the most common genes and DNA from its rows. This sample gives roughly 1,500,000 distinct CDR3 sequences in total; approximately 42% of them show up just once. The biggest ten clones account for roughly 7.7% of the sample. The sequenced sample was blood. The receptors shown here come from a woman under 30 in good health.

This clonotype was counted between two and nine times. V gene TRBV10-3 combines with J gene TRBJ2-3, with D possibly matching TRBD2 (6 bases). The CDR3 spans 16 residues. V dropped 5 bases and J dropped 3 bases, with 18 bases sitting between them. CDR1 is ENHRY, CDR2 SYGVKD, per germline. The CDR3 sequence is CAISQVSGGGTDTQYF. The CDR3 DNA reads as TGTGCCATCAGTCAGGTCAGCGGAGGAGGGACAGATACGCAGTATTTT.

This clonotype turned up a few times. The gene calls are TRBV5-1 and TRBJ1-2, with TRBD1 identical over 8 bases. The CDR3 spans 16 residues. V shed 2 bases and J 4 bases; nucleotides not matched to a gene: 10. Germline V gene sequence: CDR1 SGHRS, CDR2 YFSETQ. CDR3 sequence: CASSFVQGARGYGYTF. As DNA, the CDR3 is TGCGCCAGCAGCTTCGTGCAGGGGGCGCGGGGCTATGGCTACACCTTC.

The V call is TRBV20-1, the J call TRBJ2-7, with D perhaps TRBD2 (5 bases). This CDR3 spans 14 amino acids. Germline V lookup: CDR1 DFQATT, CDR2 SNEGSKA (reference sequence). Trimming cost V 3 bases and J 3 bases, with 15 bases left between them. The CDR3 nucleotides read TGCAGTGCTAGTAGCGTTGGAGGCAGCTACGAGCAGTACTTC. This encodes CSASSVGGSYEQYF.

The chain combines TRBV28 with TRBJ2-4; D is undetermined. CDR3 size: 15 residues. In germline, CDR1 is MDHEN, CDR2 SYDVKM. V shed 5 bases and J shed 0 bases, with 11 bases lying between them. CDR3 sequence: CASSGPYLAKNIQYF. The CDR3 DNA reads TGTGCCAGCAGTGGCCCATACCTAGCCAAAAACATTCAGTACTTC.

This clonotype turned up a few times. CDR3 protein: CSARDARDLVNEQFF. The CDR3 nucleotides read TGCAGTGCTAGAGATGCCCGGGACCTGGTCAATGAGCAGTTCTTC. The V gene is TRBV20-1, the J gene TRBJ2-1; the D gene could be TRBD1 or TRBD2 (5 bases each). The V gene lost 0 bases and the J gene lost 6 bases, with 15 bases spanning the gap. CDR3 length: 15 residues. Per germline, CDR1 DFQATT and CDR2 SNEGSKA (reference sequence).

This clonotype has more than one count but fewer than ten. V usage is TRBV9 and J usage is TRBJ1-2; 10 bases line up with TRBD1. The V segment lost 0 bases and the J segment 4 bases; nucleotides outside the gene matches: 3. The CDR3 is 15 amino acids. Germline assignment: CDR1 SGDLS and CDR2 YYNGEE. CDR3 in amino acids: CASSVAGTGVYGYTF. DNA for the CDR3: TGTGCCAGCAGCGTAGCTGGGACAGGGGTCTATGGCTACACCTTC.

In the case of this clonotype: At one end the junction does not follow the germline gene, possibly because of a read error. The CDR3 DNA reads TGTACCACCAGCAGAGATGAGGACAGGGGGCTTCTTAAGCAGTATTTT. Translated, it gives CTTSRDEDRGLLKQYF. The chain recombines TRBV15 with TRBJ2-3; 11 bases align to TRBD1. The CDR3 runs 16 residues. Germline CDR1 reads LNHNV; CDR2 reads YYDKDF (reference sequence).

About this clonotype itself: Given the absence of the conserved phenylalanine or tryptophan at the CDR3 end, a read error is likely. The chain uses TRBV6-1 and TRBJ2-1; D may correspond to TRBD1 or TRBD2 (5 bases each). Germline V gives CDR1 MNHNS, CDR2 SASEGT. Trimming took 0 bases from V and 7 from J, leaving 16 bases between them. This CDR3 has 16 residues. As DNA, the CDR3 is TGTGCCAGCAGTGAAGCCGCCTCTAAATGGGGGAATGAGCAGTTCTCC. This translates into CASSEAASKWGNEQFS.

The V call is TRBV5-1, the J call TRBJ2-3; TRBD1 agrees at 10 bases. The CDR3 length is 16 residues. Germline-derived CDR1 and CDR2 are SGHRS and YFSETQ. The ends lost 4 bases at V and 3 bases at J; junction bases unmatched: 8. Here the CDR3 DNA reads TGCGCCAGCAGCCTTGGTGGACAGGGGGTTACAGATACGCAGTATTTT. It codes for CASSLGGQGVTDTQYF.

The CDR3 sequence: CASSVGWSYNSPLHF. CDR3 sequence (DNA): TGTGCCAGCAGCGTTGGGTGGTCCTATAATTCACCCCTCCACTTT. The rearrangement uses TRBV9 and TRBJ1-6; no firm D call. CDR3 size: 15 residues. Trimming pared 2 bases from V and 1 base from J, leaving 7 bases between. Germline V gene lookup returns CDR1 SGDLS and CDR2 YYNGEE.

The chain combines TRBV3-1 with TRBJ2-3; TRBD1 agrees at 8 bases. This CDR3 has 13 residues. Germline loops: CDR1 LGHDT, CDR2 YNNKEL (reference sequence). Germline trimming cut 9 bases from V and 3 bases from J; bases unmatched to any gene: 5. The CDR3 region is CASQGQGTDTQYF. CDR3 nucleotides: TGTGCCAGTCAAGGACAGGGAACAGATACGCAGTATTTT.

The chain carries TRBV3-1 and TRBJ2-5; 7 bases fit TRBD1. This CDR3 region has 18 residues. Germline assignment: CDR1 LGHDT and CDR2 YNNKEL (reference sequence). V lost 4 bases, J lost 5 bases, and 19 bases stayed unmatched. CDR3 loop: CASSLSRGQGLFRETQYF. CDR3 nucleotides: TGTGCCAGCAGCCTATCGAGGGGGCAGGGTCTGTTTCGGGAGACCCAGTACTTC.

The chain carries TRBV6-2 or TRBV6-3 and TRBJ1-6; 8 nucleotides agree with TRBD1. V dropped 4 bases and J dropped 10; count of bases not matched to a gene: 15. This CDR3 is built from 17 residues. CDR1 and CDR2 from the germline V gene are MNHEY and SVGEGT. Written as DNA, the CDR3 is TGTGCCAGCAGTTCCCTCGGACAGGGAGGACTGGAGTCACCCCTCCACTTT. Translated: CASSSLGQGGLESPLHF.

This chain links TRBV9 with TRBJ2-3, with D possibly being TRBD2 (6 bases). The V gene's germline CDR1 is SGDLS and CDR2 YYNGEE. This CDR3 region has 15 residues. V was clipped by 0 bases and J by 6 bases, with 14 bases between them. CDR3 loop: CASSVAAGSGDTQYF. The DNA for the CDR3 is TGTGCCAGCAGCGTAGCGGCGGGATCAGGGGATACGCAGTATTTT.

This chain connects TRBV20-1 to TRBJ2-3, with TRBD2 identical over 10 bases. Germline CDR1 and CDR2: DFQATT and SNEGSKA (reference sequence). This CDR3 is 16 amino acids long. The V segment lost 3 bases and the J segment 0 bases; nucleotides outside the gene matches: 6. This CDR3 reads CSASSGGTSSTDTQYF. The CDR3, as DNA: TGCAGTGCTAGTAGCGGGGGGACCTCTAGCACAGATACGCAGTATTTT.

CDR3 in DNA: TGTGCCAGTAGTGTACGACAGAGACTATCATACGAGCAGTACTTC. Its protein product is CASSVRQRLSYEQYF. The genes are TRBV19 and TRBJ2-7; the D gene could be TRBD1 or TRBD2 (5 bases each). This CDR3 has 15 amino acids. V lost 5 bases to trimming and J lost 4 bases, with 18 bases between them. Germline V CDR1 and CDR2: LNHDA, SQIVND (reference sequence).

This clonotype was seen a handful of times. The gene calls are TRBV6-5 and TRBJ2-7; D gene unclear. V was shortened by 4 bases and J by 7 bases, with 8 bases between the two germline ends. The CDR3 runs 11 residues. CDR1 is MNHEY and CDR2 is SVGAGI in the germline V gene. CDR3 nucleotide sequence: TGTGCCAGCAGTTTTGCGAGTGAGCAGTACTTC. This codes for CASSFASEQYF.

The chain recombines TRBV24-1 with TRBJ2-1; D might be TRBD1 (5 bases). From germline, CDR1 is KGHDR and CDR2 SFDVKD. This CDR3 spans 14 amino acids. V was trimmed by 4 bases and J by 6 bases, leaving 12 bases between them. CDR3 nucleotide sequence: TGTGCCACCAGTGACCCGACAGCCTCCAATGAGCAGTTCTTC. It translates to CATSDPTASNEQFF.

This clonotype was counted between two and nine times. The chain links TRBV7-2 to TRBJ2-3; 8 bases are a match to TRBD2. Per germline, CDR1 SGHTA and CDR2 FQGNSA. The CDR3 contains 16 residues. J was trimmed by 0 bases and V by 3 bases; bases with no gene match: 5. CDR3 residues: CASSFTSGGSTDTQYF. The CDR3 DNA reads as TGTGCCAGCAGCTTTACTAGCGGAGGAAGCACAGATACGCAGTATTTT.

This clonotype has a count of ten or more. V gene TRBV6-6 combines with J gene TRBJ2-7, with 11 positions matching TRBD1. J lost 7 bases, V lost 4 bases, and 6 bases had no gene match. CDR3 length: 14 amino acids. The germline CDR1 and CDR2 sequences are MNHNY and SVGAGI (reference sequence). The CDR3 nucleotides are TGTGCCAGCAGTTCCGGACAGGGGGCGAGGGAGCAGTACTTC. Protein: CASSSGQGAREQYF.

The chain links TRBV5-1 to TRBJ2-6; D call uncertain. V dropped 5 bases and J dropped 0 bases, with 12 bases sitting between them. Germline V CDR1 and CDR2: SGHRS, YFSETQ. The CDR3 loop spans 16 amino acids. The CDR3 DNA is TGCGCCAGCAGTCAGGAGCCTTTCTCTGGGGCCAACGTCCTGACTTTC. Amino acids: CASSQEPFSGANVLTF. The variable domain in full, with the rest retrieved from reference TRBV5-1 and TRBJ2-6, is KAGVTQTPRYLIKTRGQQVTLSCSPISGHRSVSWYQQTPGQGLQFLFEYFSETQRNKGNFPGRFSGRQFSNSRSEMNVSTLELGDSALYLCASSQEPFSGANVLTFGAGSRLTVL.